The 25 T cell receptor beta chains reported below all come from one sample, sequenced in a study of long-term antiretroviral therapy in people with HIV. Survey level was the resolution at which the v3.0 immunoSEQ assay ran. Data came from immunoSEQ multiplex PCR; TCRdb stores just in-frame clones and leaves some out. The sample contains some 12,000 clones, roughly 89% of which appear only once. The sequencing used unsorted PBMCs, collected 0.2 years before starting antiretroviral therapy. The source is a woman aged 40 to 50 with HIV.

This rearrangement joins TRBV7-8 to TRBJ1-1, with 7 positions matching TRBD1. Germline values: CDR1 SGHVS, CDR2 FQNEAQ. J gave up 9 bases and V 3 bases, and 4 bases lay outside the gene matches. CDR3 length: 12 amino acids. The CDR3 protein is CASSLTGYQAFF. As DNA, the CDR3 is TGTGCCAGCAGCTTGACAGGGTATCAAGCTTTCTTT.

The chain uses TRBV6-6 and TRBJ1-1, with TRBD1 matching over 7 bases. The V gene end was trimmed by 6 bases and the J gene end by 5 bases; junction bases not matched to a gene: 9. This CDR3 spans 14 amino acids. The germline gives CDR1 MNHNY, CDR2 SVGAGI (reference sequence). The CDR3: CASRLTGVGTEAFF. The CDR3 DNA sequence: TGTGCCAGCAGACTTACAGGGGTCGGTACTGAAGCTTTCTTT.

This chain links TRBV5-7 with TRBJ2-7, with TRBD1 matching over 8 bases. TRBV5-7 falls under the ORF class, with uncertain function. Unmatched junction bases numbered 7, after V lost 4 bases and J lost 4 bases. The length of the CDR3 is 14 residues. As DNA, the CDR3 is TGTGCCAGCAGCCCGAGTGACAGGGGATACGAGCAGTACTTC. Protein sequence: CASSPSDRGYEQYF.

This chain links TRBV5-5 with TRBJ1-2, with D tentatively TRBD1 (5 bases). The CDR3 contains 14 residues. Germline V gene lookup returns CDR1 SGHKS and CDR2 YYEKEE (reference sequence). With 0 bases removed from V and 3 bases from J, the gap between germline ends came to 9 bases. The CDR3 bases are TGTGCCAGCAGCTTGGCCTGGGGGGACTATGGCTACACCTTC. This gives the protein CASSLAWGDYGYTF.

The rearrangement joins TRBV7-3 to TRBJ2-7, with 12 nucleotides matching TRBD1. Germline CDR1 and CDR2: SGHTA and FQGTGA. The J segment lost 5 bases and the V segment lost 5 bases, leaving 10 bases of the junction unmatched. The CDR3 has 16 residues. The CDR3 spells CASSQTRGTGGNEQYF. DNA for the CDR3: TGTGCCAGCAGCCAGACCCGTGGGACAGGGGGCAACGAGCAGTACTTC.

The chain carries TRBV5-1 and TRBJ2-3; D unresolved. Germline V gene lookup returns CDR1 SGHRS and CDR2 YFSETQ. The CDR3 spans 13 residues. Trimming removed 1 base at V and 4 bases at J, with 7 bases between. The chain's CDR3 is CASSLYGADTQYF. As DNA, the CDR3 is TGCGCCAGCAGCTTGTATGGCGCAGATACGCAGTATTTT.

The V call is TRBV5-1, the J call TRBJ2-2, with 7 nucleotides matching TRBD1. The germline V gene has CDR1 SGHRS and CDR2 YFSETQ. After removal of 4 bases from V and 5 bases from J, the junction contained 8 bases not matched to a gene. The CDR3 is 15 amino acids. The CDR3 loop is CASSLDRVGTGELFF. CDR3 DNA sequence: TGCGCCAGCAGCCTAGACAGGGTTGGAACCGGGGAGCTGTTTTTT.

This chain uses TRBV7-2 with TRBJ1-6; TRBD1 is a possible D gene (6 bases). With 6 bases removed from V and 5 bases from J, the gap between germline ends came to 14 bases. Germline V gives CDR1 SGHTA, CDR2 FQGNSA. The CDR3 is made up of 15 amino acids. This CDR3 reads CASRKGQIHNSPLHF. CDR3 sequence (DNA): TGTGCCAGCAGGAAAGGACAGATTCATAATTCACCCCTCCACTTT.

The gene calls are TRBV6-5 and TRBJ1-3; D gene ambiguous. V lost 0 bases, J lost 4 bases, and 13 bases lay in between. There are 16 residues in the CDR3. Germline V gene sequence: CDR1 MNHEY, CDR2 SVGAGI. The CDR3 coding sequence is TGTGCCAGCAGTTACTCCCCCGGCGGCATCGGAAACACCATATATTTT. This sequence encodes CASSYSPGGIGNTIYF.

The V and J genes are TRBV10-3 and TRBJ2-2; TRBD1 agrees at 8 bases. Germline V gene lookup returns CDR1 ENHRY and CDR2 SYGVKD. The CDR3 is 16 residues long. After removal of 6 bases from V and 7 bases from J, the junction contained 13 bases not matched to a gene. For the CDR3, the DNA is TGTGCCATCAGGAGGAGATCAGGGGGCGCAGGCGGGGAGCTGTTTTTT. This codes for CAIRRRSGGAGGELFF.

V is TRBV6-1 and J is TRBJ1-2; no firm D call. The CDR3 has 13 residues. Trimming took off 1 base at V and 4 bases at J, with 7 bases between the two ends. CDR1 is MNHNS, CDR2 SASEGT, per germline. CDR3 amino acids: CASSEGGSYGYTF. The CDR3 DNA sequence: TGTGCCAGCAGTGAAGGCGGAAGCTATGGCTACACCTTC.

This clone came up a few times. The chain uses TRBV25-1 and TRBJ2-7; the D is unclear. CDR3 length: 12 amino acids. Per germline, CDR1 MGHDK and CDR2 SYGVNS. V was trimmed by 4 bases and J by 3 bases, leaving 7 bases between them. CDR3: CASSGSSYEQYF. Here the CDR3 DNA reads TGTGCCAGCAGTGGATCGAGCTACGAGCAGTACTTC.

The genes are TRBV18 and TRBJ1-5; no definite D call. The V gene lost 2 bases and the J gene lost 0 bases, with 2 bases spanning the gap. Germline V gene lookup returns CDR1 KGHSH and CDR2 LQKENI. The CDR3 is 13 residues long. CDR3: CASSPDSNQPQHF. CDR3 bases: TGTGCCAGCTCACCAGATAGCAATCAGCCCCAGCATTTT.

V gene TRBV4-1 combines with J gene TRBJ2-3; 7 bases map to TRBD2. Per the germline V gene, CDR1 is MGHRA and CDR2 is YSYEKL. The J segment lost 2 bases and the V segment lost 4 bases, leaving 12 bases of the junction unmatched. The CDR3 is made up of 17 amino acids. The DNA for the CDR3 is TGCGCCAGCAGCCCCGGGGGGATGGGGGGGACCACAGATACGCAGTATTTT. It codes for CASSPGGMGGTTDTQYF.

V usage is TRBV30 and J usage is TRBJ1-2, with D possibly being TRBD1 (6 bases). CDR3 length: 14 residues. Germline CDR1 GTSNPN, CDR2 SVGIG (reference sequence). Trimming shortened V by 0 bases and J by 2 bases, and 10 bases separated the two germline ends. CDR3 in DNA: TGTGCCTGGAGTGTGGGACACCAGAACTATGGCTACACCTTC. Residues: CAWSVGHQNYGYTF.

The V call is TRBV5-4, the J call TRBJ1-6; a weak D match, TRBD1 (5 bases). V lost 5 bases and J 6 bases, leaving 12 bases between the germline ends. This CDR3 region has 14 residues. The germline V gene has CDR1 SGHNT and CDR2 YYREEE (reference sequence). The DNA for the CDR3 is TGTGCCAGCAGGACGGGGGGATCTAATTCACCCCTCCACTTT. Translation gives CASRTGGSNSPLHF. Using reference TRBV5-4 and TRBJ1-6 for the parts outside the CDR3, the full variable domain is ETGVTQSPTHLIKTRGQQVTLRCSSQSGHNTVSWYQQALGQGPQFIFQYYREEENGRGNFPPRFSGLQFPNYSSELNVNALELDDSALYLCASRTGGSNSPLHFGNGTRLTVT.

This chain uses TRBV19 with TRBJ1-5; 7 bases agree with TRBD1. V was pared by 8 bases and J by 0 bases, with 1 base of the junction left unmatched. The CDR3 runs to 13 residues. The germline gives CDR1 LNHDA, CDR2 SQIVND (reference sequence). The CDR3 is CASAGGSNQPQHF. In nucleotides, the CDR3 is TGTGCCAGTGCAGGGGGTAGCAATCAGCCCCAGCATTTT.

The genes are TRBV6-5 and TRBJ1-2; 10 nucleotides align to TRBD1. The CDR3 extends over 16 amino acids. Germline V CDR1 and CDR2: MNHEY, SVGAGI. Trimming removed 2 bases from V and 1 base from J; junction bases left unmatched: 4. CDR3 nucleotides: TGTGCCAGCAGTTACGTAAGGACAGGGGGTAACTATGGCTACACCTTC. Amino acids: CASSYVRTGGNYGYTF.

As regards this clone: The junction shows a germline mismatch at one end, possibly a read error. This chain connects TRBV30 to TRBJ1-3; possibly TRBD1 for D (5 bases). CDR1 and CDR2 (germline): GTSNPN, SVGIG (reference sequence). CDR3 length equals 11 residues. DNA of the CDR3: TGCGGGGGTTACTCTGGAAACACCATATATTTT. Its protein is CGGYSGNTIYF.

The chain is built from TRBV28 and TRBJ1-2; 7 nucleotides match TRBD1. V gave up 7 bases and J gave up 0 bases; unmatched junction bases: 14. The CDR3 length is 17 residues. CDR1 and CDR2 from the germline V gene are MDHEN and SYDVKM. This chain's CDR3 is CASTLSNPGQTNYGYTF. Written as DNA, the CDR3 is TGTGCCAGCACTCTTTCTAATCCGGGACAGACTAACTATGGCTACACCTTC.

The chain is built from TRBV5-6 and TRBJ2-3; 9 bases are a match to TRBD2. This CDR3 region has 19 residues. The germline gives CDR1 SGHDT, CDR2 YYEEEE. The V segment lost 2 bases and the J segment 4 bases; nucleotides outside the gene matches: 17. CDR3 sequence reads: CASSLGPSGVITGADTQYF. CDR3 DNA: TGTGCCAGCAGCTTAGGCCCTAGCGGGGTAATCACAGGGGCAGATACGCAGTATTTT.

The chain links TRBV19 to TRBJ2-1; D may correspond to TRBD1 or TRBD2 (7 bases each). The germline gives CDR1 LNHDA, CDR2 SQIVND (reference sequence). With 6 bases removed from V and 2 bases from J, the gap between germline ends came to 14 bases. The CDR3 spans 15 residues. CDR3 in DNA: TGTGCCAGTAGCAGACAGGGAGGGACCTACAATGAGCAGTTCTTC. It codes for CASSRQGGTYNEQFF.

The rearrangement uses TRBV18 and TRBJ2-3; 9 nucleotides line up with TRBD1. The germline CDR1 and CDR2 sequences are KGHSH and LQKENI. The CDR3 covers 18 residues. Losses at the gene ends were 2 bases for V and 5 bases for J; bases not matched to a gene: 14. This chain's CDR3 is CASSPNGPQGAAVDTQYF. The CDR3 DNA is TGTGCCAGCTCACCAAACGGCCCACAGGGGGCCGCAGTAGATACGCAGTATTTT.

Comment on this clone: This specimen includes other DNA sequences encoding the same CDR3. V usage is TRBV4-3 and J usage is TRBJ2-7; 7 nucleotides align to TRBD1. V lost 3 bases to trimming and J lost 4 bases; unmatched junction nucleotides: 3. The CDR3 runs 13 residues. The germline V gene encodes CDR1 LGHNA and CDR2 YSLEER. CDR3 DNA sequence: TGCGCCAGCAGCCAGGCCAGGGGGTACGAGCAGTACTTC. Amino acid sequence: CASSQARGYEQYF.

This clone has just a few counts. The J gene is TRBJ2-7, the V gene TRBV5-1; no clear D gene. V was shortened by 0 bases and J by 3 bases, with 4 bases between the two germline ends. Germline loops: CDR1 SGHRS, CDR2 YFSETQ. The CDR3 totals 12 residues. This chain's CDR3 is CASSLDHYEQYF. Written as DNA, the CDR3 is TGCGCCAGCAGCTTGGACCACTACGAGCAGTACTTC.